A selection of T cell receptor beta chains follows, all from one sample in a study of OX40 agonist ivuxolimab in advanced cancers. Using immunoSEQ multiplex PCR, the repertoire was profiled, and TCRdb retains in-frame clones only, with some absent. The table lists about 70,000 clones, approximately 90% of them singletons. The material was CD4+ or CD8+ T cells sorted from blood, obtained in a trial of the OX40 agonist ivuxolimab. Receptor source: an adult with an advanced solid tumor such as melanoma, head and neck, liver or kidney cancer. CDR3s include the opening cysteine and the closing phenylalanine or tryptophan. D genes are given only for firm matches. Size is omitted from some rows. Given values are once, few, many or a class for expanded clones.

V,D,size,J,DNA,CDR3
TRBV10-3,-,-,TRBJ1-1,TGTGCCATCAGCCCTGCCCGTGGGGGGAACACTGAAGCTTTCTTT,CAISPARGGNTEAFF
TRBV9,-,-,TRBJ2-7,TGTGCCAGCAGCGTAGCTTCGGCGGAGATCTATGAGCAGTACTTC,CASSVASAEIYEQYF
TRBV27,-,-,TRBJ2-5,TGTGCCAGCAGTTTAAGGGGGTTGACCCAAGAGACCCAGTACTTC,CASSLRGLTQETQYF
TRBV16,-,-,TRBJ2-7,TGTGCCAGCAGCCAATCAGGGTTTGGCGATTACGAGCAGTACTTC,CASSQSGFGDYEQYF
TRBV15,-,once,TRBJ2-1,TGTGCCACCAGCAGAGATCCGGGCAATGAGCAGTTCTTC,CATSRDPGNEQFF
TRBV7-9,TRBD2,-,TRBJ2-7,TGTGCCAGCAGCCTGGGGACTAGCGGGGGCGCCTACGAGCAGTACTTC,CASSLGTSGGAYEQYF
TRBV5-4,-,-,TRBJ2-7,TGTGCCAGCAGCTTGCCCCAGGGGAGGGACGTCTACGAGCAGTACTTC,CASSLPQGRDVYEQYF
TRBV5-6,-,-,TRBJ1-2,TGTGCCAGCAGCTTGGGTCCCGGAACTAACTATGGCTACACCTTC,CASSLGPGTNYGYTF
TRBV5-8,TRBD2,-,TRBJ2-5,TGTGCCAGCAGCTCTGCGACTGGGGGGGGTGAAGAGACCCAGTACTTC,CASSSATGGGEETQYF
TRBV7-6,TRBD1,-,TRBJ1-5,TGTGCCAGCAGCGAAGGGACAGGTCCTTATCAGCCCCAGCATTTT,CASSEGTGPYQPQHF
TRBV9,TRBD1,-,TRBJ1-2,TGTGCCAGCAGCGGCCCAACTGGGACAGGGTATGGCTACACCTTC,CASSGPTGTGYGYTF
TRBV10-3,-,-,TRBJ2-7,TGTGCCATCAGACGACCCCAGGAAACCTACGAGCAGTACTTC,CAIRRPQETYEQYF
TRBV25-1,-,-,TRBJ2-7,TGTGCCAGCAGTGCCATCACAGGGATCTCCTACGAGCAGTACTTC,CASSAITGISYEQYF
TRBV19,TRBD1,-,TRBJ2-2,TGTGCCAGTAGTCCCCGGACAGGGGGAAGAGTCGGGGAGCTGTTTTTT,CASSPRTGGRVGELFF
TRBV6-5,-,-,TRBJ2-2,TGTGCCAGCAGTTACGAGGGAGCCGGGGAGCTGTTTTTT,CASSYEGAGELFF
TRBV4-1,-,-,TRBJ1-5,TGCGCCAGCAGCCAAGACCCGAGTAGTAGTCAGCCCCAGCATTTT,CASSQDPSSSQPQHF
TRBV6-5,-,-,TRBJ2-3,TGTGCCAGCAGTTACTCGATCGGGGAGGGCACAGATACGCAGTATTTT,CASSYSIGEGTDTQYF
TRBV19,TRBD1,-,TRBJ2-7,TGTGCCAGTAGTACTGCGGGACAGGTGAGGGGGCAGTACTTC,CASSTAGQVRGQYF
TRBV9,-,-,TRBJ1-6,TGTGCCAGCAGCGTATTGACGGACTATAATTCACCCCTCCACTTT,CASSVLTDYNSPLHF
TRBV6-4,-,-,TRBJ1-1,TGTGCCAGCAGACCTCCAGGGGATTACATGAACACTGAAGCTTTCTTT,CASRPPGDYMNTEAFF
TRBV7-8,-,-,TRBJ2-3,TGTGCCAGCAGCCCCGCGGGCCATGTGTTCGGGGCACCCACAGATACGCAGTATTTT,CASSPAGHVFGAPTDTQYF
TRBV5-4,TRBD2,-,TRBJ2-1,TGTGCCAGCAGCTTGCTAGCGGGGGGGGACTACAATGAGCAGTTCTTC,CASSLLAGGDYNEQFF
TRBV5-1,TRBD1,-,TRBJ1-5,TGCGCCAGCAGCTTGTTCACAGGGGGCAATCAGCCCCAGCATTTT,CASSLFTGGNQPQHF
TRBV7-9,-,-,TRBJ2-7,TGTGCCAGCAGCCGCACCAGCAACTACGAGCAGTACTTC,CASSRTSNYEQYF
TRBV10-2,-,-,TRBJ2-1,TGCGCCAGCAGCCCATCTGGTTCCTACAATGAGCAGTTCTTC,CASSPSGSYNEQFF
TRBV9,-,-,TRBJ1-6,TGTGCCAGCAATTTCGGAACTGACCTTTCACCCCTCCACTTT,CASNFGTDLSPLHF
TRBV5-1,-,-,TRBJ2-7,TGCGCCAGCAGCTTGACAGGGCCTGCCTACGAGCAGTACTTC,CASSLTGPAYEQYF